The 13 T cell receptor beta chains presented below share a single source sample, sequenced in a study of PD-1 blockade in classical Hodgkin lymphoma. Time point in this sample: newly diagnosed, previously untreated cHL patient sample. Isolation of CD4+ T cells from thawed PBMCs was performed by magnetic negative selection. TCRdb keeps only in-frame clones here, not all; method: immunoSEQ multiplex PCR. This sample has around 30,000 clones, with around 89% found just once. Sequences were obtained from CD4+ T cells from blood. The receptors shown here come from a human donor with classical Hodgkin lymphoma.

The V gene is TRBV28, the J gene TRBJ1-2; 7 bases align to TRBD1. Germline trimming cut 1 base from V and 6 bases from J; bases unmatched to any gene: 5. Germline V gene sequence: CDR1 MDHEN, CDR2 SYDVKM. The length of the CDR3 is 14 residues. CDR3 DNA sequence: TGTGCCAGCAGTTTATTGAACAGGGGAGATGGCTACACCTTC. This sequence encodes CASSLLNRGDGYTF.

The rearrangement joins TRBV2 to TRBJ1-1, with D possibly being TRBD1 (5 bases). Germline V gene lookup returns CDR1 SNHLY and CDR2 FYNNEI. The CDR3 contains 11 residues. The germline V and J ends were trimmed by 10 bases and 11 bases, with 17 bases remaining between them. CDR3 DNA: TGTGCCACCCTCCCAGGAAAGGGGGCTTTCTTT. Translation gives CATLPGKGAFF.

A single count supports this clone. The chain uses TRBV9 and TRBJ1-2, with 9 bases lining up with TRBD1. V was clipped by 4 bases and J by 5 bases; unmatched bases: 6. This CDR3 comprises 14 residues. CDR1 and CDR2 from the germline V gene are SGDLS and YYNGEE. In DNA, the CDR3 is TGTGCCAGCAGCTCCCCCGGGACAGGGTATGGCTACACCTTC. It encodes CASSSPGTGYGYTF.

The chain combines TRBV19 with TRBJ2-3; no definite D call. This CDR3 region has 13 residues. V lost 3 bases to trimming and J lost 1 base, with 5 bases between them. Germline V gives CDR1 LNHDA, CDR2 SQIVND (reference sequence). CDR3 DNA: TGTGCCAGTAGTATCCCGGGCACAGATACGCAGTATTTT. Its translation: CASSIPGTDTQYF.

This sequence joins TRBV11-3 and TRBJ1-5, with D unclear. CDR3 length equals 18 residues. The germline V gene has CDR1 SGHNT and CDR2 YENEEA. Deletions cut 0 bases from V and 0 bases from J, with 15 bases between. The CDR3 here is CASSLDCAGNHSNQPQHF. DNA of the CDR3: TGTGCCAGCAGCTTAGATTGTGCGGGGAACCATAGCAATCAGCCCCAGCATTTT.

Here the CDR3 reads CASRSGTVITDTQYF. The CDR3 region has the DNA TGTGCCAGCAGGAGTGGGACAGTGATCACAGATACGCAGTATTTT. The chain has TRBV6-5 and TRBJ2-3, with 7 bases lining up with TRBD1. CDR1 is MNHEY, CDR2 SVGAGI, per germline. V gave up 6 bases and J gave up 2 bases; unmatched junction bases: 8. CDR3 length: 15 residues.

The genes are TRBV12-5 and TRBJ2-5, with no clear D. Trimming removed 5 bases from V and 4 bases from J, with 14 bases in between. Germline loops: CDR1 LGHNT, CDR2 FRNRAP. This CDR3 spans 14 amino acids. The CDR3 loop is CASGRAAGRETQYF. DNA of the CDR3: TGTGCTAGTGGTCGAGCCGCTGGGCGAGAGACCCAGTACTTC. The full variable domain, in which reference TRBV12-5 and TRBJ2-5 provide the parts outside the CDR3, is DARVTQTPRHKVTEMGQEVTMRCQPILGHNTVFWYRQTMMQGLELLAYFRNRAPLDDSGMPKDRFSAEMPDATLATLKIQPSEPRDSAVYFCASGRAAGRETQYFGPGTRLLVL.

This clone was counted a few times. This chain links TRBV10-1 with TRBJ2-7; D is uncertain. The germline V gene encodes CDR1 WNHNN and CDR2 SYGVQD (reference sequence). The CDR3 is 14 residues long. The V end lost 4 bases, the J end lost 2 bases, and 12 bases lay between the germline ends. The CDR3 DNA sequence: TGCGCCAGCAGTGCAAGACTCAAGGCCTACGAGCAGTACTTC. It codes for CASSARLKAYEQYF.

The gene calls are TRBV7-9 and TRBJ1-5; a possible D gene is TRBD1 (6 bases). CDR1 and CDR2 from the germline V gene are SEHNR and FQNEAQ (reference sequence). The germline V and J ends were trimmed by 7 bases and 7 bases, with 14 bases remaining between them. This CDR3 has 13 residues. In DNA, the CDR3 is TGTGCCAGCACGTGGGGGGGCAGACAGCCCCAGCATTTT. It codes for CASTWGGRQPQHF.

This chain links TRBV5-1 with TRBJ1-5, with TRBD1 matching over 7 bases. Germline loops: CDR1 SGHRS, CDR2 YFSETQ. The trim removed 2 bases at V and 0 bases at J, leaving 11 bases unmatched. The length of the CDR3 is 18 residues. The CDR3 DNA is TGCGCCAGCAGCTTAACCCCCCGGGACAGTTATAGCAATCAGCCCCAGCATTTT. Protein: CASSLTPRDSYSNQPQHF.

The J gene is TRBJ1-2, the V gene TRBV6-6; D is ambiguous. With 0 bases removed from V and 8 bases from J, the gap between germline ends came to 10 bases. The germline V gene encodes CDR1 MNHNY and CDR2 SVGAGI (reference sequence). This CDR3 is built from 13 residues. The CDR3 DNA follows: TGTGCCAGCAGTTACTCCGCGGGGAGGGGCTACACCTTC. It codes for CASSYSAGRGYTF.

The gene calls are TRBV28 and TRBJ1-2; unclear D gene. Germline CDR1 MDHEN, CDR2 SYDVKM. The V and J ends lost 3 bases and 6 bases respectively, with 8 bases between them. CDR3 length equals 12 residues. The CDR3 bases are TGTGCCAGCAGTTTTTTGAGGGATGGCTACACCTTC. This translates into CASSFLRDGYTF.

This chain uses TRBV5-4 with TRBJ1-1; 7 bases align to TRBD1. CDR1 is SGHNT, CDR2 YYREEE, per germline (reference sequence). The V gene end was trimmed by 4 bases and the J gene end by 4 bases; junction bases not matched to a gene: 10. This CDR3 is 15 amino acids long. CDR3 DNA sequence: TGTGCCAGCAGCGCCCCGGAGGGGGCAGGCACTGAAGCTTTCTTT. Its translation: CASSAPEGAGTEAFF.